This entry describes one TCR beta chain. The antigen is unknown. The data belong to a study of T-cell memory formation after mild COVID-19. As for the study in general: TCR clusters showed largely donor specificity. Findings and limits, study-wide: Day 15 to 85 contracting clones showed balanced CD4/CD8; later expanders leaned CD4+.

Germline values: CDR1 SGDLS, CDR2 YYNGEE. The CDR3 is 15 residues long. The V gene lost 0 bases and the J gene lost 1 base, with 9 bases spanning the gap. MiXCR, applied by TCRdb to the 5' RACE reads, yields one record per CDR3 protein. The repertoire holds some 350,000 distinct CDR3 sequences, roughly 15% seen once, with 20% to 25% in the top ten. The origin of this receptor is a man between 18 and 35 years old who had mild COVID-19 (a few samples of this study predate the infection). Cell type and time point are not known. The chain couples TRBV9 to TRBJ2-3; perhaps TRBD1 as D (5 bases). Material for sequencing was PBMCs or a T cell subset sorted from them (not recorded which). CDR3 sequence (DNA): TGTGCCAGCAGCGTAGCATCCAGGGGCACAGATACGCAGTATTTT. Translating gives CASSVASRGTDTQYF.